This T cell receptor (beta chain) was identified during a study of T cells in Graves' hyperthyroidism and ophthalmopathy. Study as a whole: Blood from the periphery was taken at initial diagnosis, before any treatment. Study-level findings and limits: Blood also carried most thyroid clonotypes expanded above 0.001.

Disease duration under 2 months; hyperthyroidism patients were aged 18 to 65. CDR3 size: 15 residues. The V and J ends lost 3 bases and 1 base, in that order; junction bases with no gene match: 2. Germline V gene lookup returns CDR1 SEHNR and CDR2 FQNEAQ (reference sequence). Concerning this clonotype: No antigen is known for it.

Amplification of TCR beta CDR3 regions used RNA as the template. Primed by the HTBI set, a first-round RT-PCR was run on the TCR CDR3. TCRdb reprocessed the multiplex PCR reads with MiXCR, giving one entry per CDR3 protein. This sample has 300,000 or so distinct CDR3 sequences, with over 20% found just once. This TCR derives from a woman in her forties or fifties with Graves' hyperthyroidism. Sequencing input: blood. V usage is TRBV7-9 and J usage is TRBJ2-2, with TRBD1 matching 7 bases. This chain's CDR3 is CASSFTGENTGELFF. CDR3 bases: TGTGCCAGCAGCTTTACAGGGGAGAACACCGGGGAGCTGTTTTTT.